The 25 T cell receptor beta chains presented below share a single source sample, sequenced in a study of response to subunit inactivated influenza vaccine. TCRdb re-called the RT-PCR reads with MiXCR, one entry per CDR3 protein. The sample holds about 300,000 distinct CDR3 sequences, less than 25% seen once. This specimen was PBMCs from blood, taken less than 22 months after vaccination. The receptors stem from a man between 50 and 75 years old who received an inactivated influenza vaccine.

V is TRBV4-2 and J is TRBJ1-2; 7 nucleotides agree with TRBD1. Germline CDR1 is LGHNA and CDR2 is YNFKEQ. V dropped 4 bases and J dropped 0; count of bases not matched to a gene: 8. This CDR3 has 16 amino acids. The CDR3 DNA is TGTGCCAGCAGCCTAAGCCCCGGGACAGCTAACTATGGCTACACCTTC. Its translation: CASSLSPGTANYGYTF.

The chain links TRBV20-1 to TRBJ1-1; D is possibly TRBD1 (6 bases). The germline V and J ends were trimmed by 4 bases and 6 bases, with 27 bases remaining between them. Per germline, CDR1 DFQATT and CDR2 SNEGSKA (reference sequence). The CDR3 totals 17 residues. The CDR3, as DNA: TGCAGTGCTAATTCTGACAGGCGGCTATTCGGCTGGTCTGAAGCTTTCTTT. It translates to CSANSDRRLFGWSEAFF.

The CDR3 bases are TGTGCCAGCTCACCACCGGGGGGTTCTGTCGGCGAGCAGTACTTC. Translated, it gives CASSPPGGSVGEQYF. The chain carries TRBV18 and TRBJ2-7, with a tentative D call TRBD2 (6 bases). In germline, CDR1 is KGHSH, CDR2 LQKENI. CDR3 length: 15 residues. The germline V and J ends were trimmed by 0 bases and 6 bases, with 15 bases remaining between them.

This clonotype has only a few counts. V usage is TRBV20-1 and J usage is TRBJ1-3; D is unclear. Germline lookup yields CDR1 DFQATT and CDR2 SNEGSKA (reference sequence). This CDR3 is built from 15 residues. The V end lost 3 bases, the J end lost 0 bases, and 12 bases lay between the germline ends. In nucleotides, the CDR3 is TGCAGTGCTAGGGACGGAAGGTCCTCTGGAAACACCATATATTTT. Protein product: CSARDGRSSGNTIYF.

In this sample, this clonotype turned up many times. The rearrangement uses TRBV29-1 and TRBJ1-2; 9 bases are shared with TRBD1. The V gene end was trimmed by 5 bases and the J gene end by 4 bases; junction bases not matched to a gene: 5. From germline, CDR1 is SQVTM and CDR2 ANQGSEA. The CDR3 is 13 amino acids. The CDR3 loop reads CSVRDRAGYGYTF. In DNA form, the CDR3 reads TGCAGCGTTAGGGACAGGGCTGGCTATGGCTACACCTTC.

J is TRBJ1-1 and V is TRBV25-1, with TRBD1 matching 7 bases. V shed 4 bases, J shed 4 bases, and the junction held 6 bases outside the gene matches. The CDR3 extends over 14 amino acids. The germline V gene has CDR1 MGHDK and CDR2 SYGVNS. The CDR3 DNA reads TGTGCCAGCAGTGGACAGGGTGAGCGCACTGAAGCTTTCTTT. Its protein is CASSGQGERTEAFF.

The chain links TRBV20-1 to TRBJ1-2; the D gene is possibly TRBD1 (5 bases). V lost 6 bases and J 5 bases, leaving 22 bases between the germline ends. The CDR3 totals 15 residues. CDR1 DFQATT and CDR2 SNEGSKA come from the germline V gene (reference sequence). CDR3 nucleotides: TGCAGTGCCCGTGGGGGGGGGAAAGGCCATTATGGCTACACCTTC. Protein: CSARGGGKGHYGYTF.

This clonotype was detected ten times or more. The CDR3 sequence is CAISESYTGSNQPQHF. CDR3 coding DNA: TGTGCCATCAGTGAGTCTTATACCGGTAGCAATCAGCCCCAGCATTTT. V and J are TRBV10-3 and TRBJ1-5; D uncertain. Germline V gene data show CDR1 as ENHRY and CDR2 as SYGVKD. Trimming stripped 0 bases from V and 0 bases from J, with 9 bases between. This CDR3 contains 16 residues.

The chain carries TRBV10-3 and TRBJ1-3, with D perhaps TRBD1 (6 bases). Trimming cost V 2 bases and J 0 bases, with 14 bases left between them. The CDR3 consists of 17 residues. In germline, CDR1 is ENHRY, CDR2 SYGVKD. The CDR3 spells CAISEGLQGGSGNTIYF. CDR3 DNA sequence: TGTGCCATCAGTGAGGGGCTACAGGGAGGCTCTGGAAACACCATATATTTT.

In nucleotides, the CDR3 is TGTGCCTGGAGTGTAGGGTACGGCAATGAGCAGTTCTTC. Protein product: CAWSVGYGNEQFF. The chain is built from TRBV30 and TRBJ2-1; D call uncertain. Germline V lookup: CDR1 GTSNPN, CDR2 SVGIG (reference sequence). CDR3 size: 13 residues. Trimming stripped 0 bases from V and 6 bases from J, with 9 bases between.

The gene calls are TRBV4-2 and TRBJ1-4, with 7 bases lining up with TRBD1. The germline V gene encodes CDR1 LGHNA and CDR2 YNFKEQ. The CDR3 length is 17 residues. Losses at the gene ends were 2 bases for V and 8 bases for J; bases not matched to a gene: 14. DNA of the CDR3: TGTGCCAGCAGCCAAAAAGTATCCGGGACAGCCAAAGAAAAACTGTTTTTT. It translates to CASSQKVSGTAKEKLFF.

This clonotype occurred many times. The chain links TRBV6-2 or TRBV6-3 to TRBJ2-3; D call uncertain. Germline values: CDR1 MNHEY, CDR2 SVGEGT. This CDR3 spans 13 amino acids. V lost 5 bases and J lost 0, with 6 bases in between. CDR3 DNA: TGTGCCAGCAGTCGGTATAGCACAGATACGCAGTATTTT. This encodes CASSRYSTDTQYF.

The J gene is TRBJ2-7, the V gene TRBV7-6; D not resolved. The germline gives CDR1 SGHVS, CDR2 FNYEAQ. The CDR3 has 14 amino acids. Trimming removed 5 bases from V and 3 bases from J, with 14 bases in between. The CDR3 DNA sequence: TGTGCCAGCAGCCCCCTCGACGGAAGCTACGAGCAGTACTTC. It translates to CASSPLDGSYEQYF.

Comment on this clonotype: It is likely a read error, because the conserved phenylalanine at the end of the CDR3 is missing. The V gene is TRBV7-9, the J gene TRBJ1-1, with 7 bases lining up with TRBD1. The CDR3 runs to 17 residues. Germline CDR1 is SEHNR and CDR2 is FQNEAQ (reference sequence). With 5 bases clipped from V and 2 bases from J, the junction kept 14 bases outside the gene matches. CDR3 DNA: TGTGCCAGCAGCGACCGACAGGGAGGCAGCTCAAACACTGAAGCTTTCTCT. It is translated as CASSDRQGGSSNTEAFS.

This rearrangement joins TRBV20-1 to TRBJ2-5; 7 nucleotides agree with TRBD1. The germline V gene encodes CDR1 DFQATT and CDR2 SNEGSKA (reference sequence). CDR3 length: 12 amino acids. V shed 6 bases and J 8 bases; nucleotides not matched to a gene: 9. The CDR3 loop is CSAAGQADTQYF. The CDR3 region has the DNA TGCAGTGCAGCCGGACAGGCCGACACCCAGTACTTC.

This clonotype was seen ten or more times. The genes are TRBV19 and TRBJ1-2, with 7 bases fitting TRBD1. The germline V gene has CDR1 LNHDA and CDR2 SQIVND (reference sequence). Trimming cost V 4 bases and J 3 bases; bases outside gene matches: 8. This CDR3 is 15 amino acids long. CDR3 protein: CASSKGQRIDYGYTF. In DNA form, the CDR3 reads TGTGCCAGTAGTAAGGGACAGCGAATTGACTATGGCTACACCTTC.

Only a few counts were recorded for this clonotype. V usage is TRBV5-4 and J usage is TRBJ2-2; D not resolved. Trimming left V 9 bases short and J 1 base short, with 10 bases between. The germline CDR1 and CDR2 sequences are SGHNT and YYREEE (reference sequence). The CDR3 is 13 residues long. The CDR3 protein is CATQLRNTGELFF. CDR3 DNA: TGTGCCACCCAGCTCCGGAACACCGGGGAGCTGTTTTTT.

This clonotype showed up just a few times. The chain combines TRBV7-2 with TRBJ1-3; D is possibly TRBD1 (6 bases). In germline, CDR1 is SGHTA, CDR2 FQGNSA. V was pared by 4 bases and J by 2 bases, with 15 bases between. The CDR3 is made up of 16 amino acids. The CDR3 loop reads CASSWEQGATGNTIYF. The CDR3 DNA follows: TGTGCCAGCAGCTGGGAACAGGGAGCGACTGGAAACACCATATATTTT. Using reference TRBV7-2 and TRBJ1-3 for the parts outside the CDR3, the full variable domain is GAGVSQSPSNKVTEKGKDVELRCDPISGHTALYWYRQSLGQGLEFLIYFQGNSAPDKSGLPSDRFSAERTGGSVSTLTIQRTQQEDSAVYLCASSWEQGATGNTIYFGEGSWLTVV.

This chain uses TRBV28 with TRBJ2-5; D is perhaps TRBD2 (6 bases). The V end was cut by 6 bases, the J end by 7 bases, with 15 bases between. This CDR3 has 13 residues. Germline V gene data show CDR1 as MDHEN and CDR2 as SYDVKM. The CDR3 DNA reads TGTGCCAGCAGACTTTTGAGGGGAGGGACCCAGTACTTC. Protein product: CASRLLRGGTQYF.

The J gene is TRBJ1-4, the V gene TRBV7-2; perhaps TRBD1 as D (5 bases). CDR1 and CDR2 (germline): SGHTA, FQGNSA. The V and J ends lost 1 base and 0 bases respectively, with 9 bases between them. CDR3 length: 16 residues. The chain's CDR3 is CASSLVQGPTNEKLFF. DNA for the CDR3: TGTGCCAGCAGCTTAGTTCAGGGACCAACTAATGAAAAACTGTTTTTT.

The genes are TRBV27 and TRBJ2-7, with D unresolved. The CDR3 runs 15 residues. Trimming left V 0 bases short and J 0 bases short, with 9 bases between. Germline V CDR1 and CDR2: MNHEY, SMNVEV (reference sequence). This chain's CDR3 is CASSLSSLRSYEQYF. The CDR3 DNA follows: TGTGCCAGCAGTTTATCGAGTTTGCGCTCCTACGAGCAGTACTTC.

This clonotype was picked up a small number of times. V usage is TRBV4-1 and J usage is TRBJ1-1; D gene ambiguous. CDR1 and CDR2 (germline): MGHRA, YSYEKL. The CDR3 length is 14 residues. Trimming took 0 bases from V and 3 from J, leaving 8 bases between them. CDR3 sequence (DNA): TGCGCCAGCAGCCAAGAAGCACTCTACACTGAAGCTTTCTTT. It yields the protein CASSQEALYTEAFF.

The rearrangement links TRBV20-1 to TRBJ1-2; D uncertain. CDR1 DFQATT and CDR2 SNEGSKA come from the germline V gene (reference sequence). The CDR3 is made up of 16 amino acids. Trimming removed 2 bases from V and 7 bases from J, with 23 bases in between. The CDR3 reads CSARPGLAYIRGGYTF. The CDR3 nucleotides are TGCAGTGCTAGACCGGGATTAGCGTATATTCGGGGTGGCTACACCTTC.

This clonotype was observed a few times. The rearrangement joins TRBV5-1 to TRBJ2-7, with unresolved D. Per germline, CDR1 SGHRS and CDR2 YFSETQ. V lost 4 bases, J lost 2 bases, and 16 bases lay in between. CDR3 length equals 15 residues. The CDR3 DNA reads as TGCGCCAGCAGCCCCCTCGGCGACGCAGCCTACGAGCAGTACTTC. It yields the protein CASSPLGDAAYEQYF.

The chain couples TRBV6-5 to TRBJ2-7, with TRBD1 identical over 7 bases. This CDR3 region has 14 residues. V was clipped by 0 bases and J by 6 bases; unmatched bases: 5. Germline V gene data show CDR1 as MNHEY and CDR2 as SVGAGI. The CDR3 loop is CASSYSETGLEQYF. The CDR3 region has the DNA TGTGCCAGCAGTTACTCGGAGACAGGGCTCGAGCAGTACTTC.